These 30 T cell receptor beta chains were all obtained from the same sample, sequenced in a study of PD-1 blockade in classical Hodgkin lymphoma. TCRdb's copy holds only in-frame clones and misses some; the assay was immunoSEQ multiplex PCR. The data contain about 30,000 clones, 80% to 90% of them singletons. The sample's time point: cycle 4 day 1 (C4D1), after 5 to 7 weeks of nivolumab. Relapses following autologous stem cell transplantation were seen in all patients, with brentuximab vedotin exposure varying. Purification of CD4+ T cells from thawed PBMCs was performed via magnetic negative selection. Sequenced material: CD4+ T cells from blood, taken before the fourth cycle of nivolumab. Source of these receptors: a human donor with classical Hodgkin lymphoma.

This clone was counted between two and nine times. The chain employs TRBV6-6 and TRBJ1-1, with D perhaps matching TRBD1 (5 bases). There are 13 residues in the CDR3. Germline CDR1 reads MNHNY; CDR2 reads SVGAGI (reference sequence). V was clipped by 8 bases and J by 7 bases, with 17 bases between them. CDR3 protein: CASVSPTVLEAFF. The CDR3 nucleotides are TGTGCCAGCGTTTCACCGACAGTTCTTGAAGCTTTCTTT.

The rearrangement links TRBV5-1 to TRBJ2-1; D tentatively fits TRBD1 or TRBD2 (5 bases each). The V end lost 5 bases, the J end lost 10 bases, and 19 bases lay between the germline ends. This CDR3 contains 14 residues. Germline CDR1 reads SGHRS; CDR2 reads YFSETQ. CDR3 loop: CASSLGRAPGEQFF. As DNA, the CDR3 is TGCGCCAGCAGTTTAGGCAGGGCCCCGGGGGAGCAGTTCTTC.

There are a few counts of this clone. V gene TRBV2 combines with J gene TRBJ1-4; tentative D call: TRBD1 (5 bases). Germline V lookup: CDR1 SNHLY, CDR2 FYNNEI. The CDR3 loop spans 14 amino acids. V was trimmed by 6 bases and J by 8 bases, leaving 16 bases between them. The CDR3 nucleotides are TGTGCCAGCAGCCCCGGGACGGTAGGGGAAAAACTGTTTTTT. Translation gives CASSPGTVGEKLFF.

This clone was counted a single time. Other nucleotide sequences from this sample produce the same CDR3. V and J are TRBV4-2 and TRBJ2-5, with 12 bases matching TRBD2. J gave up 0 bases and V 1 base, and 3 bases lay outside the gene matches. This CDR3 spans 17 amino acids. The germline V gene encodes CDR1 LGHNA and CDR2 YNFKEQ. CDR3 in amino acids: CASSQVRTSGDQETQYF. For the CDR3, the DNA is TGTGCCAGCAGCCAAGTACGGACTAGCGGGGACCAAGAGACCCAGTACTTC.

The J gene is TRBJ1-1, the V gene TRBV19; D is uncertain. The CDR3 is made up of 13 amino acids. The germline V and J ends were trimmed by 3 bases and 2 bases, with 7 bases remaining between them. From germline, CDR1 is LNHDA and CDR2 SQIVND (reference sequence). The CDR3 DNA reads as TGTGCCAGTAGTATGGGGAGAAACACTGAAGCTTTCTTT. Translated: CASSMGRNTEAFF. The entire variable domain, with the rest obtained from reference TRBV19 and TRBJ1-1, is as follows: DGGITQSPKYLFRKEGQNVTLSCEQNLNHDAMYWYRQDPGQGLRLIYYSQIVNDFQKGDIAEGYSVSREKKESFPLTVTSAQKNPTAFYLCASSMGRNTEAFFGQGTRLTVV.

The chain has TRBV5-1 and TRBJ1-4; D is perhaps TRBD1 (5 bases). Per the germline V gene, CDR1 is SGHRS and CDR2 is YFSETQ. The CDR3 sequence is 18 residues long. V was trimmed by 1 base and J by 4 bases, leaving 20 bases between them. The CDR3 DNA reads TGCGCCAGCAGCTTGAGGGCTGTCCGACAGCTGGATAATGAAAAACTGTTTTTT. Translated, it gives CASSLRAVRQLDNEKLFF.

CDR3 in DNA: TGCGCCAGCAGCTTGGCTTGGGTGAACACTGAAGCTTTCTTT. It translates to CASSLAWVNTEAFF. This chain links TRBV5-1 with TRBJ1-1; D not resolved. Germline V gives CDR1 SGHRS, CDR2 YFSETQ. CDR3 length: 14 residues. The V and J ends lost 0 bases and 0 bases respectively, with 6 bases between them.

The chain combines TRBV2 with TRBJ2-4; D remains unclear. Germline lookup yields CDR1 SNHLY and CDR2 FYNNEI. Trimming cost V 8 bases and J 3 bases, with 11 bases left between them. CDR3 size: 13 residues. The CDR3 DNA is TGTGCCAGCGAGCCCCCCTTCAAAAACATTCAGTACTTC. The encoded protein is CASEPPFKNIQYF. Filled out from reference TRBV2 and TRBJ2-4, the complete variable domain reads EPEVTQTPSHQVTQMGQEVILRCVPISNHLYFYWYRQILGQKVEFLVSFYNNEISEKSEIFDDQFSVERPDGSNFTLKIRSTKLEDSAMYFCASEPPFKNIQYFGAGTRLSVL.

The V gene is TRBV5-1, the J gene TRBJ1-1; possibly TRBD1 for D (5 bases). Trimming took off 2 bases at V and 4 bases at J, with 9 bases between the two ends. The germline V gene has CDR1 SGHRS and CDR2 YFSETQ. The CDR3 extends over 13 amino acids. CDR3 residues: CASSFGQGTEAFF. The CDR3 DNA reads as TGCGCCAGCAGCTTTGGGCAGGGCACTGAAGCTTTCTTT.

This clone has just a few counts. The rearrangement joins TRBV5-1 to TRBJ1-2; TRBD1 might be the D (6 bases). There are 13 residues in the CDR3. Germline V gene sequence: CDR1 SGHRS, CDR2 YFSETQ. The V end lost 4 bases, the J end lost 5 bases, and 12 bases lay between the germline ends. The CDR3 region is CASSIQGEYGYTF. The CDR3 coding sequence is TGCGCCAGCAGCATACAGGGAGAATATGGCTACACCTTC.

The chain's CDR3 is CASSTGRVNSPLHF. The CDR3 DNA reads TGTGCCAGTAGTACGGGACGTGTTAATTCACCCCTCCACTTT. The chain combines TRBV19 with TRBJ1-6; D perhaps matches TRBD1 (5 bases). CDR1 is LNHDA and CDR2 is SQIVND in the germline V gene (reference sequence). The CDR3 extends over 14 amino acids. The V end lost 4 bases, the J end lost 6 bases, and 10 bases lay between the germline ends.

V and J are TRBV2 and TRBJ1-4; D gene unclear. CDR3 size: 15 residues. CDR1 is SNHLY, CDR2 FYNNEI, per germline. Trimming cost V 2 bases and J 7 bases, with 14 bases left between them. The CDR3 protein is CASSEQLGRSEKLFF. In nucleotides, the CDR3 is TGTGCCAGCAGTGAACAATTGGGCAGGAGTGAAAAACTGTTTTTT.

The CDR3 nucleotides read TGTGCCAGCAGTGAACTCGGGACAGCACCCTGGAACTATGGCTACACCTTC. Translating it yields CASSELGTAPWNYGYTF. The chain recombines TRBV28 with TRBJ1-2; 7 positions match TRBD1. CDR1 and CDR2 (germline): MDHEN, SYDVKM. The CDR3 is 17 amino acids. V shed 5 bases and J 2 bases; nucleotides not matched to a gene: 14.

The chain links TRBV5-1 to TRBJ2-2; 9 bases fit TRBD2. The junction had 7 bases not matched to a gene; V was cut back by 3 bases and J by 4 bases. Germline loops: CDR1 SGHRS, CDR2 YFSETQ. CDR3 length: 16 residues. CDR3 region: CASSSTGTSSTGELFF. CDR3 in DNA: TGCGCCAGCAGCTCCACCGGGACTAGCTCCACCGGGGAGCTGTTTTTT.

The rearrangement links TRBV11-2 to TRBJ2-2; D gene ambiguous. CDR1 SGHAT and CDR2 FQNNGV come from the germline V gene. V was clipped by 7 bases and J by 5 bases, with 8 bases between them. This CDR3 spans 12 amino acids. The CDR3 DNA follows: TGTGCCAGCAACGTGCTAACCGGGGAGCTGTTTTTT. This encodes CASNVLTGELFF.

The chain couples TRBV2 to TRBJ2-2, with TRBD1 matching 9 bases. The junction had 3 bases not matched to a gene; V was cut back by 3 bases and J by 4 bases. The CDR3 is 15 amino acids. Looked up from germline, CDR1 is SNHLY and CDR2 is FYNNEI. DNA for the CDR3: TGTGCCAGCAGTGAGGTGGGACAGGGCACCGGGGAGCTGTTTTTT. Translation gives CASSEVGQGTGELFF.

The sample holds one count of this clone. At the DNA level, this CDR3 is encoded by other sequences in the same sample as well. J is TRBJ2-5 and V is TRBV6-5; D is possibly TRBD1 (5 bases). Germline V gene data show CDR1 as MNHEY and CDR2 as SVGAGI. CDR3 size: 14 residues. Between the trimmed V and J ends, which lost 2 bases and 3 bases, there was a span of 10 bases. The CDR3 nucleotides are TGTGCCAGCAGTTACGCTACAGGAGAAGAGACCCAGTACTTC. Translating it yields CASSYATGEETQYF.

The CDR3 spells CASSEATGAPFMMFF. In DNA form, the CDR3 reads TGTGCCAGCAGTGAAGCGACCGGGGCCCCTTTCATGATGTTCTTC. The chain is built from TRBV6-1 and TRBJ2-1, with D perhaps matching TRBD1 or TRBD2 (5 bases each). Germline CDR1 MNHNS, CDR2 SASEGT. Between the trimmed V and J ends, which lost 0 bases and 15 bases, there was a span of 21 bases. The CDR3 sequence is 15 residues long.

Here the CDR3 DNA reads TGTGCCAGCAGTTTCCAACAGAGAACTAACTATGGCTACACCTTC. This translates into CASSFQQRTNYGYTF. The V gene is TRBV28, the J gene TRBJ1-2; D ambiguous. Trimming removed 3 bases at V and 0 bases at J, with 11 bases between. The CDR3 runs 15 residues. Germline V gene lookup returns CDR1 MDHEN and CDR2 SYDVKM.

The chain is built from TRBV6-6 and TRBJ1-2; 8 nucleotides agree with TRBD1. The CDR3 is made up of 14 amino acids. The V gene end was trimmed by 5 bases and the J gene end by 7 bases; junction bases not matched to a gene: 9. Per the germline V gene, CDR1 is MNHNY and CDR2 is SVGAGI (reference sequence). CDR3 DNA sequence: TGTGCCAGCAGTCCGACGGACAGGGTGTTTGGCTACACCTTC. Amino acid sequence: CASSPTDRVFGYTF.

The chain employs TRBV7-9 and TRBJ1-1; D might be TRBD1 (5 bases). Trimming removed 5 bases at V and 7 bases at J, with 20 bases between. The germline gives CDR1 SEHNR, CDR2 FQNEAQ (reference sequence). The CDR3 is 15 amino acids. The CDR3 coding sequence is TGTGCCAGCAGCCCAGGGCGTACGATAACTGATGAAGCTTTCTTT. Its protein product is CASSPGRTITDEAFF.

J is TRBJ1-1 and V is TRBV7-2; D gene uncertain. This CDR3 contains 14 residues. The ends were cut back, 5 bases at V and 6 bases at J, with 16 bases in the middle. In germline, CDR1 is SGHTA, CDR2 FQGNSA. CDR3 loop: CASSPLGRRAEAFF. CDR3 DNA: TGTGCCAGCAGCCCCCTTGGACGTCGGGCTGAAGCTTTCTTT.

The J gene is TRBJ2-3, the V gene TRBV7-9, with 7 bases lining up with TRBD2. CDR1 and CDR2 from the germline V gene are SEHNR and FQNEAQ (reference sequence). This CDR3 has 17 amino acids. The ends lost 1 base at V and 5 bases at J; junction bases unmatched: 12. The CDR3 protein is CASSLGVVGGKVDTQYF. In DNA form, the CDR3 reads TGTGCCAGCAGCTTAGGAGTGGTGGGGGGGAAGGTAGATACGCAGTATTTT.

The V gene is TRBV6-5, the J gene TRBJ1-4; 10 bases agree with TRBD1. From germline, CDR1 is MNHEY and CDR2 SVGAGI. This CDR3 has 14 amino acids. With 6 bases clipped from V and 8 bases from J, the junction kept 6 bases outside the gene matches. DNA of the CDR3: TGTGCCAGCAGGCGACAGGGGGCAGGGGAAAAACTGTTTTTT. This gives the protein CASRRQGAGEKLFF.

This clone appeared once. This rearrangement joins TRBV18 to TRBJ1-2; weak D call: TRBD1 (6 bases). The CDR3 spans 14 residues. The germline V gene encodes CDR1 KGHSH and CDR2 LQKENI. Trimming cost V 3 bases and J 1 base, with 9 bases left between them. This chain's CDR3 is CASSPRDNNYGYTF. DNA for the CDR3: TGTGCCAGCTCACCGAGGGACAATAACTATGGCTACACCTTC.

V usage is TRBV6-5 and J usage is TRBJ1-2; 9 nucleotides agree with TRBD1. CDR1 MNHEY and CDR2 SVGAGI come from the germline V gene. The CDR3 consists of 14 residues. Unmatched junction bases numbered 10, after V lost 6 bases and J lost 8 bases. The CDR3 DNA reads as TGTGCCAGCAGCCCCCGGGACAGGGTTAAAGGCTACACCTTC. Its protein is CASSPRDRVKGYTF.

This sequence joins TRBV7-8 and TRBJ1-2, with D unclear. With 5 bases removed from V and 2 bases from J, the gap between germline ends came to 15 bases. The CDR3 is 15 residues long. Germline V CDR1 and CDR2: SGHVS, FQNEAQ. DNA for the CDR3: TGTGCCAGCAGCCGGGATAAAGACACCAACTATGGCTACACCTTC. Translated, it gives CASSRDKDTNYGYTF.

CDR3 sequence (DNA): TGCGCCAGCAGGCCGGGACAGGGCCCTGTGAACACTGAAGCTTTCTTT. The encoded protein is CASRPGQGPVNTEAFF. J is TRBJ1-1 and V is TRBV5-1; 9 positions match TRBD1. The CDR3 length is 16 residues. V gave up 5 bases and J gave up 0 bases; unmatched junction bases: 8. Germline CDR1 and CDR2: SGHRS and YFSETQ.

This clone was counted a single time. The chain employs TRBV7-2 and TRBJ1-1, with TRBD1 as a possible D gene (5 bases). Germline CDR1 SGHTA, CDR2 FQGNSA. The germline V and J ends were trimmed by 4 bases and 1 base, with 13 bases remaining between them. There are 15 residues in the CDR3. CDR3 protein: CASSSFERGNTEAFF. CDR3 in DNA: TGTGCCAGCAGCTCCTTCGAAAGGGGGAACACTGAAGCTTTCTTT.

The rearrangement joins TRBV7-9 to TRBJ2-7; D possibly uses TRBD1 or TRBD2 (5 bases each). The germline V and J ends were trimmed by 3 bases and 7 bases, with 16 bases remaining between them. CDR3 size: 14 residues. Germline V lookup: CDR1 SEHNR, CDR2 FQNEAQ (reference sequence). CDR3 in amino acids: CASSFPGAVGEQYF. In DNA, the CDR3 is TGTGCCAGCAGCTTCCCCGGGGCTGTAGGAGAGCAGTACTTC.